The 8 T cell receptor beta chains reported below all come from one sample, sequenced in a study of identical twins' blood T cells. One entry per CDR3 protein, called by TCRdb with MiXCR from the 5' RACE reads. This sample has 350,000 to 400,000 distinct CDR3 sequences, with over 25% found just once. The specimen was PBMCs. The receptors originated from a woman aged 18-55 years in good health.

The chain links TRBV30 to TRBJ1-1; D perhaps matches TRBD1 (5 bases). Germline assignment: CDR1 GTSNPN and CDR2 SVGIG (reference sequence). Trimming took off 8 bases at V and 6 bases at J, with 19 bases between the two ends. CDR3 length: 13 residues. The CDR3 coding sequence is TGTGCCCGTCGCGCCGGGGCGGTCTCTGAAGCTTTCTTT. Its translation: CARRAGAVSEAFF.

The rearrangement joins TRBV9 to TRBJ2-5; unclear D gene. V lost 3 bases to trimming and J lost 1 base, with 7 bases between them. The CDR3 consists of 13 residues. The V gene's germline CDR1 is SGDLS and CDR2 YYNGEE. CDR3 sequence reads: CASSGHIQETQYF. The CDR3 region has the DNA TGTGCCAGCAGCGGACATATCCAAGAGACCCAGTACTTC.

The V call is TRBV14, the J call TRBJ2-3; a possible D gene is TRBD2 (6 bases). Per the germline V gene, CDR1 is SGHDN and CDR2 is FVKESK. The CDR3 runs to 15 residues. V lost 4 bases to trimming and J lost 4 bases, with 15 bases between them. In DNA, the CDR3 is TGTGCCAGCAGCCTAAGACTAGACCCGGCAGATACGCAGTATTTT. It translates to CASSLRLDPADTQYF.

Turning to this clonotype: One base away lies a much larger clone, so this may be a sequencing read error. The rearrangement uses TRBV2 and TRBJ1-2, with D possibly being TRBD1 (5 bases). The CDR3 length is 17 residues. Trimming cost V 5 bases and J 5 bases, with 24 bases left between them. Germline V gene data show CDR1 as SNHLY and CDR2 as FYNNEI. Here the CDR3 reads CASSPGRGLRTHYGYTF. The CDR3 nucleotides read TGTGCCAGCAGTCCCGGGAGGGGACTAAGGACACATTATGGCTACACCTTC.

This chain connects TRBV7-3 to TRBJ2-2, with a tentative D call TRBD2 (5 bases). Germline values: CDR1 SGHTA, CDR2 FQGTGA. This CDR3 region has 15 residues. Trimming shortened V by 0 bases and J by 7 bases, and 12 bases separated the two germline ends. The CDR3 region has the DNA TGTGCCAGCAGCTTAACTGGGAGACTCGGCGGGGAGCTGTTTTTT. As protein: CASSLTGRLGGELFF.

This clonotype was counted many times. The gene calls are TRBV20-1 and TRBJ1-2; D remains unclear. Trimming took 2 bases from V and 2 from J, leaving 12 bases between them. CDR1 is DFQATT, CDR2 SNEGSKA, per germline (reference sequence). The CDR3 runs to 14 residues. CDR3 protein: CSARSFPGNYGYTF. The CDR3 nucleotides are TGCAGTGCTAGATCCTTTCCCGGGAACTATGGCTACACCTTC.

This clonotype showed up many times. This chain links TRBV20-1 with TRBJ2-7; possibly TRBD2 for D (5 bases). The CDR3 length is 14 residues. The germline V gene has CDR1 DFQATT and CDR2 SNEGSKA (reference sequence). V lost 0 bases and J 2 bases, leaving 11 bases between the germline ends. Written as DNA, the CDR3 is TGCAGTGCTAGAGATTGGGAGCCCGCCTACGAGCAGTACTTC. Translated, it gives CSARDWEPAYEQYF.

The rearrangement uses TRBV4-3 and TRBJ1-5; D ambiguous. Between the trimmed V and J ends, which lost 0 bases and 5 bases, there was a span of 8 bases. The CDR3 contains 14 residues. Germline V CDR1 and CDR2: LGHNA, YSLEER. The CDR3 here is CASSQDSSHQPQHF. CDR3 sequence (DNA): TGCGCCAGCAGCCAAGATTCGTCGCATCAGCCCCAGCATTTT.